The subject of this entry is one T cell receptor (beta chain). Its antigen is currently unknown. The isolated RNA, all of it, was reverse transcribed, so expressed TCRB transcripts were what got sequenced. Clones were read by immunoSEQ multiplex PCR, and TCRdb kept only the in-frame ones, dropping some. The sample holds about 640,000 clones, roughly 12% seen once. This specimen belongs to a study of beta chain features in type 1 diabetes. Findings and caveats of the study: VDJ junctions sequenced from type 1 diabetes patients showed fewer insertions and more deletions. A moderate, significant TCRB CDR3 shortening appeared in type 1 diabetes across four CD4+ subsets. PCR might show a preference for shorter templates, equally across patients and controls. For patients, the naive, central memory and Treg TCRB repertoires appeared more alike than for healthy donors.

The CDR3 is 14 amino acids. V lost 0 bases and J lost 0, with 6 bases in between. Germline CDR1 reads SGHAT; CDR2 reads FQNNGV. The sequenced material came from naive CD4+ T cells from blood. The J gene is TRBJ2-7, the V gene TRBV11-2; D is ambiguous. The clonotype originates from a man aged 25 to 40 with type 1 diabetes. In nucleotides, the CDR3 is TGTGCCAGCAGCTTAGAACAGTTCTCCTACGAGCAGTACTTC. As protein: CASSLEQFSYEQYF.